This T cell receptor beta chain was documented in a study of CD8 T cells in Susac syndrome. Notes on the study in general: The study's TCR sequencing and HLA analysis drew on a certain number of individuals. That number was acknowledged as relatively small.

Germline CDR1 reads KGHDR; CDR2 reads SFDVKD. CDR3 length: 16 residues. V lost 2 bases and J lost 1; bases outside the gene matches: 3. It was with random hexamers that roughly 0.5 to 1 ug RNA was reverse transcribed. TCRdb re-called the immunoSEQ multiplex PCR reads with MiXCR, one entry per CDR3 protein. The sample holds over 120,000 distinct CDR3 sequences; around 95% are singletons and the top ten take around 0.15%. As for this clonotype: What it recognizes is unknown.

High-throughput TCR beta sequencing covered peripheral CD8+ and CD4+ T cells. In contrast to the negatively isolated CD8+ and CD4+ T cells, TEMRA cells were FACS-enriched. Sequenced input: CD4+ T cells from PBMCs. The TCR sequence derives from a human donor with Susac syndrome. J is TRBJ2-1 and V is TRBV24-1; 8 bases line up with TRBD2. The CDR3: CATSDSRGRSYNEQFF. Here the CDR3 DNA reads TGTGCCACCAGTGATTCCCGCGGGAGGTCCTACAATGAGCAGTTCTTC.